A single sample gave rise to the 22 T cell receptor beta chains below, sequenced in a study of OX40 agonist ivuxolimab in advanced cancers. Sequencing used immunoSEQ multiplex PCR; TCRdb keeps in-frame clones, though not all of them. The sample yields 100,000 to 150,000 clones, 85% to 95% seen once. The material sequenced was CD4+ or CD8+ T cells sorted from blood, taken in a trial of the OX40 agonist ivuxolimab. The origin of the receptors is an adult with an advanced solid tumor such as melanoma, head and neck, liver or kidney cancer.

This clone was seen just once. This chain links TRBV6-1 with TRBJ1-5, with D uncertain. Germline lookup yields CDR1 MNHNS and CDR2 SASEGT. There are 16 residues in the CDR3. The V end was cut by 4 bases, the J end by 2 bases, with 15 bases between. CDR3 protein: CASSAPAARGNQPQHF. CDR3 in DNA: TGTGCCAGCAGTGCCCCTGCGGCCCGGGGCAATCAGCCCCAGCATTTT.

The chain joins TRBV5-1 to TRBJ2-7; 7 bases fit TRBD1. Looked up from germline, CDR1 is SGHRS and CDR2 is YFSETQ. The V and J ends lost 4 bases and 5 bases, in that order; junction bases with no gene match: 9. The CDR3 is made up of 14 amino acids. For the CDR3, the DNA is TGCGCCAGCAGCCTTCCGACAGGGATCAACGAGCAGTACTTC. Residues: CASSLPTGINEQYF.

The rearrangement joins TRBV5-1 to TRBJ2-7; D is unclear. CDR1 SGHRS and CDR2 YFSETQ come from the germline V gene. This CDR3 contains 12 residues. Trimming removed 1 base from V and 6 bases from J, with 8 bases in between. As DNA, the CDR3 is TGCGCCAGCAGCTTGATAGGTTTCGAGCAGTACTTC. Translating it yields CASSLIGFEQYF.

V is TRBV4-2 and J is TRBJ2-5; 14 positions match TRBD2. Germline CDR1 is LGHNA and CDR2 is YNFKEQ. This CDR3 contains 16 residues. Germline trimming cut 4 bases from V and 5 bases from J; bases unmatched to any gene: 6. The CDR3 sequence is CASSPGTSGRAETQYF. The DNA for the CDR3 is TGTGCCAGCAGCCCGGGGACTAGCGGGAGAGCGGAGACCCAGTACTTC.

The chain joins TRBV2 to TRBJ1-1; D gene unclear. Germline V CDR1 and CDR2: SNHLY, FYNNEI. V lost 0 bases and J 7 bases, leaving 9 bases between the germline ends. The CDR3 is 13 residues long. CDR3 amino acids: CASSEAPAGEAFF. CDR3 bases: TGTGCCAGCAGTGAAGCCCCTGCGGGTGAAGCTTTCTTT.

The chain uses TRBV7-3 and TRBJ2-1, with no clear D. Trimming took off 4 bases at V and 5 bases at J, with 9 bases between the two ends. This CDR3 is built from 13 residues. Per the germline V gene, CDR1 is SGHTA and CDR2 is FQGTGA. The CDR3 bases are TGTGCCAGCAGCTCCCGGACCGACAATGAGCAGTTCTTC. It is translated as CASSSRTDNEQFF.

The chain's CDR3 is CAISVRGLAGTYEQYF. For the CDR3, the DNA is TGTGCCATCAGTGTGCGCGGTCTAGCGGGAACCTACGAGCAGTACTTC. The V and J genes are TRBV10-3 and TRBJ2-7; 9 nucleotides line up with TRBD2. This CDR3 is built from 16 residues. V lost 4 bases and J lost 2; bases outside the gene matches: 9. Germline-derived CDR1 and CDR2 are ENHRY and SYGVKD.

This clone was counted a few times. Written as DNA, the CDR3 is TGTGCCATCAGTGAGTCAGCGACAGCTTTCTATGGCTACACCTTC. Residues: CAISESATAFYGYTF. The rearrangement links TRBV10-3 to TRBJ1-2; possibly TRBD1 for D (5 bases). Germline CDR1 is ENHRY and CDR2 is SYGVKD. The V gene lost 0 bases and the J gene lost 4 bases, with 12 bases spanning the gap. The CDR3 runs 15 residues.

This clone showed up just once. The chain carries TRBV4-3 and TRBJ2-2; 9 bases map to TRBD2. The junction had 11 bases not matched to a gene; V was cut back by 4 bases and J by 2 bases. This CDR3 comprises 18 residues. CDR1 LGHNA and CDR2 YSLEER come from the germline V gene. The CDR3 reads CASSPESGTSLNTGELFF. CDR3 DNA: TGCGCCAGCAGCCCAGAAAGCGGGACTAGCCTTAACACCGGGGAGCTGTTTTTT.

The genes are TRBV19 and TRBJ2-7, with D possibly TRBD1 on 6 matching bases. Trimming pared 5 bases from V and 4 bases from J, leaving 15 bases between. Germline V lookup: CDR1 LNHDA, CDR2 SQIVND (reference sequence). The CDR3 extends over 14 amino acids. This CDR3 reads CASSPRDIIYEQYF. Written as DNA, the CDR3 is TGTGCCAGTAGTCCCCGGGACATCATTTACGAGCAGTACTTC. Based on the CDR3 plus reference TRBV19 and TRBJ2-7, the full variable domain is DGGITQSPKYLFRKEGQNVTLSCEQNLNHDAMYWYRQDPGQGLRLIYYSQIVNDFQKGDIAEGYSVSREKKESFPLTVTSAQKNPTAFYLCASSPRDIIYEQYFGPGTRLTVT.

This clone came up once. The chain combines TRBV28 with TRBJ1-1, with unresolved D. From germline, CDR1 is MDHEN and CDR2 SYDVKM. The CDR3 runs to 15 residues. Trimming took off 2 bases at V and 1 base at J, with 11 bases between the two ends. The CDR3 DNA reads as TGTGCCAGCAGTTTAGCTTTGTTACGGAACACTGAAGCTTTCTTT. It translates to CASSLALLRNTEAFF.

This sequence joins TRBV7-9 and TRBJ1-2; D not resolved. Trimming removed 6 bases at V and 6 bases at J, with 11 bases between. This CDR3 has 12 amino acids. Germline V lookup: CDR1 SEHNR, CDR2 FQNEAQ (reference sequence). CDR3 DNA: TGTGCCAGCAGAAGGGAAACGGATGGCTACACCTTC. Its translation is CASRRETDGYTF.

V and J are TRBV6-5 and TRBJ2-2; either TRBD1 or TRBD2 may fit D (5 bases each). Between the trimmed V and J ends, which lost 0 bases and 6 bases, there was a span of 14 bases. Germline V gene sequence: CDR1 MNHEY, CDR2 SVGAGI. The CDR3 runs 16 residues. The CDR3, as DNA: TGTGCCAGCAGTTACTCGGCAACCCGGGACCCCGGGGAGCTGTTTTTT. Residues: CASSYSATRDPGELFF.

This chain joins TRBV18 and TRBJ2-3, with 9 bases that match TRBD2. The junction had 12 bases not matched to a gene; V was cut back by 4 bases and J by 1 base. Germline CDR1 is KGHSH and CDR2 is LQKENI. CDR3 length: 18 amino acids. CDR3 protein: CASSRRGTAGGRTDTQYF. DNA of the CDR3: TGTGCCAGCTCACGACGGGGCACAGCGGGAGGACGCACAGATACGCAGTATTTT.

The chain is built from TRBV7-3 and TRBJ2-5, with D possibly matching TRBD2 (6 bases). Germline lookup yields CDR1 SGHTA and CDR2 FQGTGA. The CDR3 is 15 amino acids. The V gene lost 4 bases and the J gene lost 0 bases, with 12 bases spanning the gap. The CDR3 DNA reads as TGTGCCAGCAGCTCTAGAGGAGGGGACCAAGAGACCCAGTACTTC. Translation: CASSSRGGDQETQYF.

The rearrangement links TRBV5-4 to TRBJ1-3, with D possibly TRBD1 on 5 matching bases. Trimming removed 1 base from V and 0 bases from J, with 8 bases in between. Per germline, CDR1 SGHNT and CDR2 YYREEE (reference sequence). The CDR3 contains 15 residues. Here the CDR3 DNA reads TGTGCCAGCAGCTTGAACAGGCTCTCTGGAAACACCATATATTTT. Residues: CASSLNRLSGNTIYF.

The chain links TRBV6-1 to TRBJ1-5, with 7 bases identical to TRBD1. Trimming removed 10 bases from V and 7 bases from J; junction bases left unmatched: 13. The CDR3 runs 14 residues. Germline V gene data show CDR1 as MNHNS and CDR2 as SASEGT. The CDR3 DNA follows: TGTGCCAATGCGAGGGACAGCGGGGCACAGCCCCAGCATTTT. This codes for CANARDSGAQPQHF.

The rearrangement links TRBV7-2 to TRBJ1-1; the D is unclear. Germline V gene lookup returns CDR1 SGHTA and CDR2 FQGNSA. The CDR3 is 13 amino acids. V dropped 4 bases and J dropped 3 bases, with 9 bases sitting between them. The CDR3 loop reads CASSSVRDTEAFF. The CDR3 nucleotides read TGTGCCAGCAGCTCTGTACGCGACACTGAAGCTTTCTTT.

The gene calls are TRBV6-1 and TRBJ2-3, with no clear D. The V gene's germline CDR1 is MNHNS and CDR2 SASEGT. The CDR3 length is 14 residues. V dropped 6 bases and J dropped 4 bases, with 14 bases sitting between them. CDR3 region: CASSLTEAPDTQYF. The CDR3 DNA is TGTGCCAGCAGCCTGACCGAGGCACCAGATACGCAGTATTTT.

The chain has TRBV27 and TRBJ2-7; 8 nucleotides agree with TRBD2. The CDR3 runs 17 residues. J was trimmed by 5 bases and V by 4 bases; bases with no gene match: 16. Looked up from germline, CDR1 is MNHEY and CDR2 is SMNVEV (reference sequence). In DNA, the CDR3 is TGTGCCAGCAGTTCCGCCTTGACTAGCGTTCTAGAGGACGAGCAGTACTTC. This encodes CASSSALTSVLEDEQYF.

V is TRBV29-1 and J is TRBJ2-1; TRBD1 aligns across 7 bases. The CDR3 loop spans 14 amino acids. With 1 base clipped from V and 3 bases from J, the junction kept 3 bases outside the gene matches. The germline V gene encodes CDR1 SQVTM and CDR2 ANQGSEA. CDR3 amino acids: CSVEGTGLYNEQFF. DNA for the CDR3: TGCAGCGTTGAAGGGACAGGACTCTACAATGAGCAGTTCTTC.

This chain joins TRBV19 and TRBJ2-1; perhaps TRBD1 as D (5 bases). CDR1 is LNHDA and CDR2 is SQIVND in the germline V gene (reference sequence). The CDR3 totals 23 residues. Trimming took 4 bases from V and 4 from J, leaving 38 bases between them. CDR3 bases: TGTGCCAGTAGTACAGGGTTTTTAAGTTCAGGTGGTTACAATGGGGATGGTTACAATGAGCAGTTCTTC. It yields the protein CASSTGFLSSGGYNGDGYNEQFF.